Listed here are 20 T cell receptor beta chains from one sample, sequenced in a study of cytotoxic CD8 clonotypes in ibrutinib-treated CLL. Sequenced by immunoSEQ multiplex PCR; TCRdb stores in-frame clones only, minus some. The sample records roughly 180,000 clones, around 72% being singletons. The sample was PBMCs, taken after 24 months of ibrutinib treatment. All receptors derive from a human donor with chronic lymphocytic leukemia.

This chain connects TRBV9 to TRBJ2-2, with a tentative D call TRBD2 (5 bases). V gave up 0 bases and J gave up 2 bases, with 11 bases separating them. This CDR3 spans 16 amino acids. The germline V gene encodes CDR1 SGDLS and CDR2 YYNGEE. The CDR3 DNA sequence: TGTGCCAGCAGCGTAGATTTTAGCGTAAACACCGGGGAGCTGTTTTTT. Translated: CASSVDFSVNTGELFF.

This chain uses TRBV27 with TRBJ2-7, with 9 bases identical to TRBD2. The CDR3 sequence is 14 residues long. Germline assignment: CDR1 MNHEY and CDR2 SMNVEV (reference sequence). J lost 3 bases, V lost 4 bases, and 4 bases had no gene match. CDR3 nucleotides: TGTGCCAGCAGTTCCCTAGCGGGACTCTACGAGCAGTACTTC. Translated: CASSSLAGLYEQYF.

This rearrangement joins TRBV10-3 to TRBJ2-5, with D tentatively TRBD1 or TRBD2 (5 bases each). Trimming pared 3 bases from V and 7 bases from J, leaving 15 bases between. The CDR3 has 14 amino acids. Germline V lookup: CDR1 ENHRY, CDR2 SYGVKD. The CDR3 sequence is CAISENPGSGTQYF. DNA for the CDR3: TGTGCCATCAGTGAAAACCCAGGGAGCGGGACCCAGTACTTC.

The chain combines TRBV15 with TRBJ1-1; 7 bases are shared with TRBD1. V dropped 4 bases and J dropped 0; count of bases not matched to a gene: 5. There are 15 residues in the CDR3. Germline values: CDR1 LNHNV, CDR2 YYDKDF (reference sequence). CDR3 amino acids: CATSTAGQMNTEAFF. CDR3 DNA: TGTGCCACCAGCACCGCGGGACAGATGAACACTGAAGCTTTCTTT.

A few counts support this clone. The chain carries TRBV6-6 and TRBJ1-2; TRBD1 matches at 8 bases. The CDR3 length is 15 residues. The germline V gene has CDR1 MNHNY and CDR2 SVGAGI (reference sequence). With 3 bases clipped from V and 0 bases from J, the junction kept 3 bases outside the gene matches. The CDR3 sequence is CASSYGQGTNYGYTF. CDR3 nucleotides: TGTGCCAGCAGTTATGGACAGGGAACTAACTATGGCTACACCTTC.

The V and J genes are TRBV7-2 and TRBJ2-7, with unresolved D. Germline-derived CDR1 and CDR2 are SGHTA and FQGNSA. This CDR3 region has 13 residues. Trimming took off 2 bases at V and 3 bases at J, with 8 bases between the two ends. The CDR3 DNA reads TGTGCCAGCAGCTTACCGTCGCGCTACGAGCAGTACTTC. Translation: CASSLPSRYEQYF.

The V and J genes are TRBV9 and TRBJ2-1, with 7 nucleotides matching TRBD2. The CDR3 totals 17 residues. V gave up 3 bases and J gave up 6 bases; unmatched junction bases: 15. The germline gives CDR1 SGDLS, CDR2 YYNGEE. CDR3 in DNA: TGTGCCAGCAGCGAAAGCGGGGCCGTGGTTCCGGGCAATGAGCAGTTCTTC. Protein product: CASSESGAVVPGNEQFF. Full variable domain (missing parts from reference TRBV9 and TRBJ2-1): DSGVTQTPKHLITATGQRVTLRCSPRSGDLSVYWYQQSLDQGLQFLIQYYNGEERAKGNILERFSAQQFPDLHSELNLSSLELGDSALYFCASSESGAVVPGNEQFFGPGTRLTVL.

This clone has a handful of counts. This chain uses TRBV30 with TRBJ2-7; D may be TRBD2 (6 bases). The germline V and J ends were trimmed by 4 bases and 2 bases, with 9 bases remaining between them. In germline, CDR1 is GTSNPN, CDR2 SVGIG (reference sequence). The CDR3 length is 12 residues. The CDR3, as DNA: TGTGCCTGGAAGACGGGAGCCTACGAGCAGTACTTC. The encoded protein is CAWKTGAYEQYF.

The sample holds a few counts of this clone. V gene TRBV7-9 combines with J gene TRBJ2-7, with unresolved D. There are 13 residues in the CDR3. The germline gives CDR1 SEHNR, CDR2 FQNEAQ (reference sequence). Trimming left V 5 bases short and J 2 bases short, with 10 bases between. CDR3 DNA: TGTGCCAGCAGCCTAATTGGTGCCTACGAGCAGTACTTC. Its translation is CASSLIGAYEQYF.

The chain uses TRBV30 and TRBJ1-4; 7 nucleotides match TRBD1. CDR3 length: 15 amino acids. Germline V gives CDR1 GTSNPN, CDR2 SVGIG (reference sequence). J was trimmed by 3 bases and V by 0 bases; bases with no gene match: 4. CDR3 loop: CAWSVLTGPNEKLFF. CDR3 sequence (DNA): TGTGCCTGGAGTGTCTTGACAGGGCCTAATGAAAAACTGTTTTTT.

This clone was counted between two and nine times. The J gene is TRBJ1-2, the V gene TRBV18, with TRBD1 as a possible D gene (5 bases). CDR1 and CDR2 from the germline V gene are KGHSH and LQKENI. With 2 bases removed from V and 8 bases from J, the gap between germline ends came to 12 bases. The CDR3 has 13 amino acids. The DNA of the CDR3 is TGTGCCAGCTCACCATCGCAGGGCCGGGGCTACACCTTC. This sequence encodes CASSPSQGRGYTF.

This clone was detected only a few times. The chain couples TRBV7-9 to TRBJ2-3; D perhaps matches TRBD2 (6 bases). Trimming removed 2 bases at V and 4 bases at J, with 10 bases between. The CDR3 contains 14 residues. The germline V gene has CDR1 SEHNR and CDR2 FQNEAQ (reference sequence). CDR3 protein: CASSLSGLPDTQYF. The CDR3 DNA reads TGTGCCAGCAGCTTATCAGGACTACCAGATACGCAGTATTTT.

The J gene is TRBJ2-7, the V gene TRBV6-5, with D tentatively TRBD1 (5 bases). CDR1 and CDR2 from the germline V gene are MNHEY and SVGAGI. The CDR3 length is 15 residues. V was shortened by 6 bases and J by 1 base, with 16 bases between the two germline ends. The CDR3: CASRAERQYSYEQYF. CDR3 nucleotides: TGTGCCAGCAGGGCGGAACGACAGTATTCCTACGAGCAGTACTTC.

V usage is TRBV4-2 and J usage is TRBJ2-1; 9 bases agree with TRBD2. CDR1 is LGHNA, CDR2 YNFKEQ, per germline. Germline trimming cut 1 base from V and 3 bases from J; bases unmatched to any gene: 10. The CDR3 contains 18 residues. The CDR3 loop is CASSQAQRREGLYNEQFF. DNA of the CDR3: TGTGCCAGCAGCCAAGCCCAAAGGCGGGAGGGCCTCTACAATGAGCAGTTCTTC.

This rearrangement joins TRBV11-3 to TRBJ2-1; a weak D match, TRBD1 (6 bases). The CDR3 runs 14 residues. Germline V gives CDR1 SGHNT, CDR2 YENEEA. V lost 0 bases and J 9 bases, leaving 12 bases between the germline ends. CDR3 sequence reads: CASSLDGGRGEQFF. CDR3 sequence (DNA): TGTGCCAGCAGCTTAGATGGGGGCCGAGGTGAGCAGTTCTTC.

The V and J genes are TRBV19 and TRBJ1-5, with 9 bases that match TRBD1. V was clipped by 10 bases and J by 6 bases; unmatched bases: 10. This CDR3 has 14 residues. Germline V gives CDR1 LNHDA, CDR2 SQIVND (reference sequence). Written as DNA, the CDR3 is TGTGCCACCCGGAGGGACAGGGAGATTCAGCCCCAGCATTTT. Translating gives CATRRDREIQPQHF.

In its sample, this clone was seen a few times. The chain employs TRBV15 and TRBJ1-2, with a possible D match to TRBD1 (6 bases). The germline V gene has CDR1 LNHNV and CDR2 YYDKDF (reference sequence). There are 17 residues in the CDR3. Trimming stripped 3 bases from V and 8 bases from J, with 25 bases between. The CDR3 loop is CATSRVIHRDISKGYTF. Written as DNA, the CDR3 is TGTGCCACCAGCAGGGTGATACACCGGGACATAAGCAAGGGCTACACCTTC.

V gene TRBV4-1 combines with J gene TRBJ2-7; TRBD1 matches 7 bases. The CDR3 sequence is 14 residues long. Germline values: CDR1 MGHRA, CDR2 YSYEKL. J gave up 2 bases and V 5 bases, and 6 bases lay outside the gene matches. The CDR3 loop reads CASSSRQGPYEQYF. The CDR3 nucleotides are TGCGCCAGCAGCTCCCGACAGGGACCCTACGAGCAGTACTTC.

V and J are TRBV25-1 and TRBJ1-2, with D perhaps matching TRBD1 (5 bases). With 6 bases removed from V and 2 bases from J, the gap between germline ends came to 10 bases. Looked up from germline, CDR1 is MGHDK and CDR2 is SYGVNS. The CDR3 runs to 13 residues. CDR3 nucleotide sequence: TGTGCCAGCAGAAACAGGCTGAACTATGGCTACACCTTC. The encoded protein is CASRNRLNYGYTF.

The rearrangement joins TRBV9 to TRBJ2-3; 11 bases map to TRBD2. This CDR3 is 18 amino acids long. Trimming cost V 2 bases and J 0 bases; bases outside gene matches: 8. Germline CDR1 is SGDLS and CDR2 is YYNGEE. The CDR3: CASSVSGLAGRSTDTQYF. CDR3 coding DNA: TGTGCCAGCAGCGTCTCAGGACTAGCGGGCCGTAGCACAGATACGCAGTATTTT.